This T cell receptor (beta chain) appears in the sequencing data of a study of T-cell memory formation after mild COVID-19 (dated by TCRdb to about 2021). With respect to the entire study: Most TCR sequence clusters were specific to one of the two donors. The cohort was made up of two young adult volunteers, one female and one male, who were previously healthy. Longitudinal TCRalpha and TCRbeta repertoire sequencing tracked T-cell clones expanding and contracting after mild COVID-19 in two donors. Study-level results and caveats: Contracting CD4+ clones were found mainly in CM and EM memory subsets, while CD8+ clones were enriched in EMRA. Only a couple of mild cases were covered by the study, and larger cohorts that include severe cases with pre-infection samples were considered necessary. SARS-CoV-2 specificity was not confirmed for the second-wave clones peaking on day 37. Some responding clones were detected in pre-infection memory, which suggested that pre-existing cross-reactive memory T cells had joined the SARS-CoV-2 response. Clones that contracted from day 15 to 85 showed balanced CD4/CD8 phenotypes, whereas a second wave of clones that expanded from day 15 to 37 leaned towards CD4+.

The run used an Illumina NovaSeq 6000. Using 5'RACE with constant-segment primers, TCRalpha and TCRbeta cDNA libraries were constructed, with sample barcodes and unique molecular identifiers added in the process. RNA was extracted from every sample with Trizol reagent. Libraries were amplified in two PCR steps, with a second sample barcode and Illumina TruSeq adapters added in the second step. The libraries were sequenced on an Illumina NovaSeq using 2 x 150 bp paired-end reads. For the original study's pipeline: Demultiplexing of reads and collapsing into UMI-guided consensus sequences were performed with migec v1.2.7. Using mixcr v2.1.11, the UMI consensuses were aligned to TRA and TRB V and J templates and assembled into clonotypes. A clonotype was counted as expanded or contracted only if both edgeR and NoisET called the change significant, with noise models trained on biological replicates. For edgeR calls, a false discovery rate-adjusted p below 0.01 and a log2 fold-change threshold of 1 were applied. As an exploratory analysis of dynamics, max-normalized trajectories of the 1000 most abundant clonotypes were examined by PCA with hierarchical clustering. Separately sequenced CD4+ and CD8+ repertoires were used to assign the CD4 or CD8 phenotype of responding clones. TCRdb reprocessing: public reads trimmed at Q25 with fastp, clones called with MiXCR, in-frame beta chains kept. Rows matching on CDR3 protein sequence are summarized as one entry with the most common DNA and genes. The V and J calls, along with clone size, are taken from TCRdb and not from the paper's own processing. The sample table shows 550,000 to 650,000 distinct CDR3 sequences, and 15% to 20% are seen once. Jointly, the top ten make up about 7.5% of the sample.

A remark on this clonotype: Its antigen is unknown. No much larger clone is present one base from it, and per-base qualities are unavailable.

Ficoll-Paque density gradient centrifugation was used to isolate PBMCs. At the junction V is shortened by 1 base and J by 3 bases, with 13 bases in between. For CDR1 and CDR2, the germline V gene lists SQVTM and ANQGSEA. The CDR3 sequence holds 14 residues, the cysteine and phenylalanine included. Only the CDR3 DNA is retained, 42 bases long and in frame from the first base. The specimen sequenced was PBMCs or a T cell subset sorted from them (not recorded which). The sequence was obtained from an adult woman who had mild COVID-19 (a few samples of this study predate the infection). The sample titles of this study are shuffled in the database, so cell type and time point are left out; the donor was told from shared clones. The sequence links TRBV29-1 to TRBJ2-7, with the D segment identity uncertain. The CDR3 is CSVEVGNAGYEQYF. Here is the DNA: TGCAGCGTTGAAGTAGGGAATGCAGGCTACGAGCAGTACTTC.